This T cell receptor (beta chain) was sequenced during a study of T cell clones after liver transplantation. Overall study: TCRbeta sequencing after a pre-transplant mixed lymphocyte reaction identified graft-donor-reactive clones, later tracked in post-transplant blood. Apart from three HCV-positive recipients, transplants were for non-autoimmune, non-viral reasons. At least one year of complete immunosuppression withdrawal without enzymes over twice normal defined tolerance. Timepoints were pre-transplant, pre-withdrawal, and after withdrawal was completed or failed.

Assay: immunoSEQ multiplex PCR; the TCRdb copy retains only in-frame clones and omits some. The data contain 70,000 to 80,000 clones, about nine tenths of them seen just once; the ten biggest clones take up less than 3%. The sample in question was CD4+ T cells from blood, obtained before liver transplant. The TCR originated in a human donor who received a liver transplant.

The DNA for the CDR3 is TGCAGCGTTGAAGACCCGTCCTACGAGCAGTACTTC. Amino acids: CSVEDPSYEQYF. This rearrangement joins TRBV29-1 to TRBJ2-7; D is uncertain. The CDR3 runs 12 residues. V lost 0 bases to trimming and J lost 1 base, with 4 bases between them. CDR1 and CDR2 from the germline V gene are SQVTM and ANQGSEA.